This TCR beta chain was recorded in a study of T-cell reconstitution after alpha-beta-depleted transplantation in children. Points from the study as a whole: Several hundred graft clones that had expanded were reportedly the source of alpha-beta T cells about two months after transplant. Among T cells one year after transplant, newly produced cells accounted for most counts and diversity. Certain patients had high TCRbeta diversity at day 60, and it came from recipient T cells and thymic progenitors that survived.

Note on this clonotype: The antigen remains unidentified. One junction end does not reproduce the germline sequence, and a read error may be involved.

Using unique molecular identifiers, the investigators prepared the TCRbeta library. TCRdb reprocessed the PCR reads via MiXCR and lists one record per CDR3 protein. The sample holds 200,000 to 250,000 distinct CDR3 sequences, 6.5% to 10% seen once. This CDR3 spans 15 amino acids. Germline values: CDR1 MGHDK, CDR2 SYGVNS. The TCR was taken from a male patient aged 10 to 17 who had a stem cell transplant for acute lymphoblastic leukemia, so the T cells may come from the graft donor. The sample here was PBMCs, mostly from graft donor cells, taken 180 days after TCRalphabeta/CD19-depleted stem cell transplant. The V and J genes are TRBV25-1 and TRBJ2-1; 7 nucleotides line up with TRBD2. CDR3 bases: TGTTCCAGCAGTGACTGGGGGGGACCCTACAATGAGCAGTTCTTC. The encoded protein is CSSSDWGGPYNEQFF.